These 20 T cell receptor beta chains originate from one sample sequenced in a study of identical twins. A single record per CDR3 protein comes from TCRdb applying MiXCR to the 5' RACE reads. The sample yields more than 1.5 million distinct CDR3 sequences, less than 40% seen once. Specimen: cord blood. Every receptor here comes from a newborn girl in good health.

This clonotype was counted only a few times. This chain joins TRBV14 and TRBJ2-3; the D gene is possibly TRBD1 (6 bases). The CDR3 has 15 residues. The V gene lost 0 bases and the J gene lost 0 bases, with 7 bases spanning the gap. CDR1 and CDR2 from the germline V gene are SGHDN and FVKESK. The CDR3 loop reads CASSQEGASTDTQYF. Here the CDR3 DNA reads TGTGCCAGCAGCCAAGAGGGGGCAAGCACAGATACGCAGTATTTT.

In this sample, this clonotype turned up a few times. The chain joins TRBV28 to TRBJ2-2; possible D gene TRBD1, 6 bases. Germline CDR1 reads MDHEN; CDR2 reads SYDVKM. Trimming took 2 bases from V and 1 from J, leaving 8 bases between them. This CDR3 has 15 residues. The CDR3 protein is CASSLPTGNTGELFF. Here the CDR3 DNA reads TGTGCCAGCAGTTTACCGACAGGGAACACCGGGGAGCTGTTTTTT.

This clonotype showed up just a few times. The chain has TRBV24-1 and TRBJ2-5, with 10 bases matching TRBD1. The junction had 2 bases not matched to a gene; V was cut back by 2 bases and J by 6 bases. Germline CDR1 is KGHDR and CDR2 is SFDVKD. This CDR3 spans 14 amino acids. The CDR3 DNA sequence: TGTGCCACCAGTGATTCGGGACAGGGGAAGACCCAGTACTTC. Translating it yields CATSDSGQGKTQYF.

This sequence joins TRBV20-1 and TRBJ1-1, with D perhaps matching TRBD1 (5 bases). Germline CDR1 DFQATT, CDR2 SNEGSKA (reference sequence). The CDR3 sequence is 14 residues long. Trimming pared 4 bases from V and 1 base from J, leaving 13 bases between. The CDR3 DNA reads TGCAGTGCTATGGAGGGGTTCGAGAACACTGAAGCTTTCTTT. Its translation: CSAMEGFENTEAFF.

The chain recombines TRBV28 with TRBJ2-2; the D gene is possibly TRBD2 (6 bases). The CDR3 contains 16 residues. V was trimmed by 5 bases and J by 0 bases, leaving 13 bases between them. Germline CDR1 reads MDHEN; CDR2 reads SYDVKM. The CDR3 loop reads CASSSPGLPNTGELFF. The DNA for the CDR3 is TGTGCCAGCAGTAGTCCCGGACTACCGAACACCGGGGAGCTGTTTTTT.

The chain joins TRBV3-1 to TRBJ2-7, with a tentative D call TRBD1 (5 bases). V was trimmed by 4 bases and J by 5 bases, leaving 18 bases between them. The germline CDR1 and CDR2 sequences are LGHDT and YNNKEL (reference sequence). This CDR3 has 15 residues. CDR3 protein: CASSRINVPGNEQYF. DNA for the CDR3: TGTGCCAGCAGCCGAATTAACGTCCCAGGGAACGAGCAGTACTTC.

V is TRBV4-2 and J is TRBJ2-5; 9 bases map to TRBD2. The CDR3 loop spans 14 amino acids. Looked up from germline, CDR1 is LGHNA and CDR2 is YNFKEQ. The junction had 6 bases not matched to a gene; V was cut back by 5 bases and J by 5 bases. The CDR3 loop is CASSEGTSWETQYF. The CDR3, as DNA: TGTGCCAGCAGCGAGGGGACTAGCTGGGAGACCCAGTACTTC.

In its sample, this clonotype was seen a few times. The chain employs TRBV29-1 and TRBJ2-3; the D gene is possibly TRBD1 (6 bases). CDR3 length: 13 residues. V was trimmed by 4 bases and J by 3 bases, leaving 11 bases between them. CDR1 is SQVTM and CDR2 is ANQGSEA in the germline V gene. The CDR3 loop reads CSVAGQGTDTQYF. The CDR3 nucleotides read TGCAGCGTTGCAGGCCAGGGGACAGATACGCAGTATTTT.

J is TRBJ1-2 and V is TRBV4-2, with D unclear. The CDR3 is 16 amino acids. Trimming took 0 bases from V and 0 from J, leaving 11 bases between them. Germline values: CDR1 LGHNA, CDR2 YNFKEQ. The CDR3 region has the DNA TGTGCCAGCAGCCAAGAGCCAGCCGGCGCTAACTATGGCTACACCTTC. Amino acid sequence: CASSQEPAGANYGYTF.

The chain recombines TRBV7-9 with TRBJ2-1, with D possibly matching TRBD2 (5 bases). The germline V gene has CDR1 SEHNR and CDR2 FQNEAQ (reference sequence). Trimming removed 1 base at V and 1 base at J, with 20 bases between. This CDR3 contains 19 residues. The CDR3 DNA reads TGTGCCAGCAGCTTAGTTCTAGCCGCTGCCAGGAGGTCCTACAATGAGCAGTTCTTC. Its translation: CASSLVLAAARRSYNEQFF.

V usage is TRBV3-1 and J usage is TRBJ2-7, with 9 bases matching TRBD2. CDR1 and CDR2 (germline): LGHDT, YNNKEL (reference sequence). This CDR3 spans 17 amino acids. V shed 0 bases, J shed 6 bases, and the junction held 12 bases outside the gene matches. CDR3 loop: CASSQDRLAGSTGEQYF. CDR3 DNA sequence: TGTGCCAGCAGCCAAGATAGGCTAGCGGGGTCGACGGGCGAGCAGTACTTC.

This clonotype came up once. This rearrangement joins TRBV14 to TRBJ2-1; D possibly corresponds to TRBD2 (5 bases). Near its end, the DNA agrees better with TRBJ2-7, so the J call may be wrong. The CDR3 runs 16 residues. Germline V gene sequence: CDR1 SGHDN, CDR2 FVKESK. The CDR3 nucleotides read TGTGCCAGCAGCCCCTCGAGGACTCTCTATTACAATGAGCAGTACTTC. It yields the protein CASSPSRTLYYNEQYF.

The gene calls are TRBV2 and TRBJ2-3, with 10 bases identical to TRBD2. The CDR3 length is 18 residues. V lost 5 bases to trimming and J lost 0 bases; unmatched junction nucleotides: 11. Germline V gene data show CDR1 as SNHLY and CDR2 as FYNNEI. DNA for the CDR3: TGTGCCAGCAGTTTTGAACTAGCGGGGCTATCTAGCACAGATACGCAGTATTTT. Encoded protein: CASSFELAGLSSTDTQYF.

This chain uses TRBV7-2 with TRBJ1-1; weak D call: TRBD1 (6 bases). The length of the CDR3 is 16 residues. V lost 5 bases and J 0 bases, leaving 16 bases between the germline ends. Per the germline V gene, CDR1 is SGHTA and CDR2 is FQGNSA. In nucleotides, the CDR3 is TGTGCCAGCAGCCCCTGGGGGGCCCCACTGAACACTGAAGCTTTCTTT. It yields the protein CASSPWGAPLNTEAFF.

As for this clonotype: A much larger clone lies one base from this, so it may be a read error. No conserved phenylalanine or tryptophan is present at the end of the CDR3, so a read error is the likely explanation. The chain has TRBV20-1 and TRBJ1-2, with D possibly being TRBD1 (6 bases). Germline CDR1 is DFQATT and CDR2 is SNEGSKA (reference sequence). The CDR3 totals 13 residues. Trimming pared 2 bases from V and 4 bases from J, leaving 11 bases between. This CDR3 is CSARRDNVYGYTY. The CDR3 bases are TGCAGTGCTAGACGGGACAATGTCTATGGCTACACCTAC.

The V gene is TRBV4-1, the J gene TRBJ2-3, with TRBD2 identical over 7 bases. J gave up 1 base and V 0 bases, and 7 bases lay outside the gene matches. Germline CDR1 MGHRA, CDR2 YSYEKL. The CDR3 is 17 amino acids. The CDR3 protein is CASSQEKRLAGTDTQYF. CDR3 sequence (DNA): TGCGCCAGCAGCCAAGAGAAAAGACTAGCAGGCACAGATACGCAGTATTTT.

This clonotype has just a few counts. The gene calls are TRBV6-6 and TRBJ2-5, with 7 bases matching TRBD1. The V gene end was trimmed by 4 bases and the J gene end by 0 bases; junction bases not matched to a gene: 5. This CDR3 spans 15 amino acids. In germline, CDR1 is MNHNY, CDR2 SVGAGI (reference sequence). Here the CDR3 reads CASSSTTGDQETQYF. The DNA for the CDR3 is TGTGCCAGCAGTTCAACAACAGGGGACCAAGAGACCCAGTACTTC.

The chain carries TRBV10-3 and TRBJ2-1; 8 bases are a match to TRBD1. The V and J ends lost 3 bases and 4 bases, in that order; junction bases with no gene match: 8. CDR1 is ENHRY and CDR2 is SYGVKD in the germline V gene. The CDR3 spans 16 residues. Here the CDR3 reads CAISDSSDREYNEQFF. Written as DNA, the CDR3 is TGTGCCATCAGTGACAGCTCGGACAGGGAATACAATGAGCAGTTCTTC.

The sample holds a few counts of this clonotype. The chain employs TRBV12-5 and TRBJ1-2, with TRBD1 as a possible D gene (6 bases). The germline V gene encodes CDR1 LGHNT and CDR2 FRNRAP. This CDR3 has 17 residues. V dropped 0 bases and J dropped 0 bases, with 14 bases sitting between them. The CDR3 here is CASGLVPNREPNYGYTF. CDR3 sequence (DNA): TGTGCTAGTGGTTTGGTTCCAAACAGGGAGCCTAACTATGGCTACACCTTC.

The chain employs TRBV24-1 and TRBJ2-1; D is possibly TRBD1 (6 bases). The V gene's germline CDR1 is KGHDR and CDR2 SFDVKD. The CDR3 is made up of 13 amino acids. Trimming left V 6 bases short and J 15 bases short, with 20 bases between. The CDR3 region has the DNA TGTGCCACCAGTTCCTTCCGGGACACAGGTCGGTTCTTC. Translated, it gives CATSSFRDTGRFF.